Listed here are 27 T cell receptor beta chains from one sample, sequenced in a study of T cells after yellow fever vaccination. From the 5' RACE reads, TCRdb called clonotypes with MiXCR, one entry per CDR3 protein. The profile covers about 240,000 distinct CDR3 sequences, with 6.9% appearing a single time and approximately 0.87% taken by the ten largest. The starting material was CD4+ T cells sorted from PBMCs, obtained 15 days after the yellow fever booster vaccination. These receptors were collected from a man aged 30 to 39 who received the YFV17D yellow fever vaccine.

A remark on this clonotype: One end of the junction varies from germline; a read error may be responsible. The CDR3 sequence is CDSSQGPGTRLRRDNEQFF. CDR3 DNA: TGTGACAGCAGCCAAGGGCCCGGGACTAGGCTTAGACGGGACAATGAGCAGTTCTTC. This chain links TRBV14 with TRBJ2-1; 8 bases are shared with TRBD2. The CDR3 is 19 residues long. Germline-derived CDR1 and CDR2 are SGHDN and FVKESK.

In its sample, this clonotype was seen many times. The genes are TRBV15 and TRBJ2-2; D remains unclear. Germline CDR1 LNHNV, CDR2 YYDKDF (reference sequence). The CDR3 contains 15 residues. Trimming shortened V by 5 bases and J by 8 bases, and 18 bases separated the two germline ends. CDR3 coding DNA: TGTGCCACCAGCGGGTATAAATTGGGTTTAGGGGAGCTGTTTTTT. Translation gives CATSGYKLGLGELFF. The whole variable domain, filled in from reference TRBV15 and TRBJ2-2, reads DAMVIQNPRYQVTQFGKPVTLSCSQTLNHNVMYWYQQKSSQAPKLLFHYYDKDFNNEADTPDNFQSRRPNTSFCFLDIRSPGLGDTAMYLCATSGYKLGLGELFFGEGSRLTVL.

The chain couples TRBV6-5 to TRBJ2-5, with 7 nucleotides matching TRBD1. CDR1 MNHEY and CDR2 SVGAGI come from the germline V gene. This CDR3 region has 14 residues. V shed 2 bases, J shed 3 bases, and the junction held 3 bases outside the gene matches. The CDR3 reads CASSYLTGEETQYF. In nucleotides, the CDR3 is TGTGCCAGCAGTTACCTCACAGGGGAAGAGACCCAGTACTTC.

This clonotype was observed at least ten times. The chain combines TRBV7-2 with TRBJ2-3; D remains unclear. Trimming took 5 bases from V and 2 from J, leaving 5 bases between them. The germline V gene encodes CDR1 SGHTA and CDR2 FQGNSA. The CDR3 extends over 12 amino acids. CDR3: CASSTTTDTQYF. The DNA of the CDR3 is TGTGCCAGCAGCACAACCACAGATACGCAGTATTTT.

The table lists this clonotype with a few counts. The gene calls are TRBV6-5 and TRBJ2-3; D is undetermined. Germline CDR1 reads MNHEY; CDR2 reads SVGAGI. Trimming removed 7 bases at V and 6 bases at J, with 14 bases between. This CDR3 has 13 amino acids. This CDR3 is CASMLAGDDTQYF. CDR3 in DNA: TGTGCCAGCATGCTCGCAGGTGATGATACGCAGTATTTT.

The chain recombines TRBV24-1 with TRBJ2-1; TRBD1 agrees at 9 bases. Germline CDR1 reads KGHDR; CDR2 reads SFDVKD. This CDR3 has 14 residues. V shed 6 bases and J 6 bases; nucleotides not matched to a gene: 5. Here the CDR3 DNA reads TGTGCCACCAGTTGGACAGGGGCCAGCAATGAGCAGTTCTTC. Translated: CATSWTGASNEQFF.

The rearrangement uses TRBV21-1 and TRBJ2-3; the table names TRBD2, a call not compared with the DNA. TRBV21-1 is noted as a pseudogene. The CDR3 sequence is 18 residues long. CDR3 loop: CASSKVRGTSDSTDTQYF. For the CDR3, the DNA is TGTGCCAGCAGCAAAGTCAGGGGGACTAGCGATTCCACAGATACGCAGTATTTT.

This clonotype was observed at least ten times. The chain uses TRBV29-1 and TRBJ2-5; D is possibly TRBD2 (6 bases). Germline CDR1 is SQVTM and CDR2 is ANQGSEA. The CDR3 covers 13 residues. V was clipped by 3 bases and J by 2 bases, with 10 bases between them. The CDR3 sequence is CSVDRDWQETQYF. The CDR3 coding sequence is TGCAGCGTTGATAGGGACTGGCAAGAGACCCAGTACTTC.

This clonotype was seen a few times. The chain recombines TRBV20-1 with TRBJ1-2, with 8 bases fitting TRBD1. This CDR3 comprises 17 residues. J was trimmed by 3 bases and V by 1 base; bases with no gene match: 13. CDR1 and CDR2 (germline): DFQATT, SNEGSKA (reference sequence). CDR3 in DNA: TGCAGTGCTAGAGCTTGGACAGGGAGGCGGTTTGACTATGGCTACACCTTC. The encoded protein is CSARAWTGRRFDYGYTF.

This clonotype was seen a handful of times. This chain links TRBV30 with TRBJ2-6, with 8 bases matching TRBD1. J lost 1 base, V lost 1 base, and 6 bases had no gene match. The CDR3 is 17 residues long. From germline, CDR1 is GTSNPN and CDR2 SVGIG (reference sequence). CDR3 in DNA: TGTGCCTGGAGTGCCAGGGACAGGAGGTCTGGGGCCAACGTCCTGACTTTC. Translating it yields CAWSARDRRSGANVLTF.

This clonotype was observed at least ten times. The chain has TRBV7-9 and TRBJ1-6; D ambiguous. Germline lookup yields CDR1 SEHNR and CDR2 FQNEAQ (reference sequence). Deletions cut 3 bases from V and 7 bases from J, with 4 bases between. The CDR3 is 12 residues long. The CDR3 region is CASSLSNSPLHF. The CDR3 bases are TGTGCCAGCAGCTTGAGCAATTCACCCCTCCACTTT.

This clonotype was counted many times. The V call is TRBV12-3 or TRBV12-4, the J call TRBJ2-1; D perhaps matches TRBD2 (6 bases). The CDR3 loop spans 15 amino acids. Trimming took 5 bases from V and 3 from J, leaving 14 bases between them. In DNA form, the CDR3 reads TGTGCCAGCAGTCGGACACGGAGGGGCTACAATGAGCAGTTCTTC. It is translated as CASSRTRRGYNEQFF.

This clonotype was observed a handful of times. The CDR3 nucleotides read TGCAGTGCTGCGCGGGAGGATCTTGAGCAGTTCTTC. Its protein product is CSAAREDLEQFF. V usage is TRBV20-1 and J usage is TRBJ2-1; TRBD2 matches 8 bases. The V gene end was trimmed by 5 bases and the J gene end by 9 bases; junction bases not matched to a gene: 6. The germline V gene encodes CDR1 DFQATT and CDR2 SNEGSKA (reference sequence). This CDR3 has 12 amino acids.

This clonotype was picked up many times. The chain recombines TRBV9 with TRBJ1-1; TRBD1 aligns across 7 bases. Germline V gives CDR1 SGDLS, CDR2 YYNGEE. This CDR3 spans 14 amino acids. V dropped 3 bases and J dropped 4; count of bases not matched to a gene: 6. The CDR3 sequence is CASSANRGGTEAFF. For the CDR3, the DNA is TGTGCCAGCAGCGCAAACAGGGGCGGCACTGAAGCTTTCTTT.

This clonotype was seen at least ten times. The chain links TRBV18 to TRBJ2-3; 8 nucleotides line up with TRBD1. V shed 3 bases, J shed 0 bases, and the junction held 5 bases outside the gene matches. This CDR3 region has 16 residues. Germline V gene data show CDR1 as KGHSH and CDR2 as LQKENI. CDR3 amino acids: CASSPNGQGSTDTQYF. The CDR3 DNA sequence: TGTGCCAGCTCACCCAATGGACAGGGTAGCACAGATACGCAGTATTTT.

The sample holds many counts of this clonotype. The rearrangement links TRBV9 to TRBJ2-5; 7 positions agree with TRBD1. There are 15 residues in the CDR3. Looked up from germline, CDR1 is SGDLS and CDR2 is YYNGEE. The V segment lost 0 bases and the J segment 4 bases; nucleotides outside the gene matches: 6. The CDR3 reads CASSVGSTGRETQYF. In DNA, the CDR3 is TGTGCCAGCAGCGTAGGATCGACAGGGAGAGAGACCCAGTACTTC.

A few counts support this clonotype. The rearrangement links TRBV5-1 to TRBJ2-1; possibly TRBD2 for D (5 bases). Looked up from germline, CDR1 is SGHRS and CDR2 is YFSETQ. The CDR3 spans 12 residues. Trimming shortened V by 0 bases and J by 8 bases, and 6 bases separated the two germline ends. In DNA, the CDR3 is TGCGCCAGCAGCTTGGGGGAGTATGAGCAGTTCTTC. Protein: CASSLGEYEQFF.

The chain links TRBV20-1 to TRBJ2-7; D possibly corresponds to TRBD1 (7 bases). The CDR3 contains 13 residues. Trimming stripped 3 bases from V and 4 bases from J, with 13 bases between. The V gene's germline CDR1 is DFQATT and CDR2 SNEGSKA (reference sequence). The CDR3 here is CSASAGQIYEQYF. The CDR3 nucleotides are TGCAGTGCTAGTGCGGGACAGATATACGAGCAGTACTTC.

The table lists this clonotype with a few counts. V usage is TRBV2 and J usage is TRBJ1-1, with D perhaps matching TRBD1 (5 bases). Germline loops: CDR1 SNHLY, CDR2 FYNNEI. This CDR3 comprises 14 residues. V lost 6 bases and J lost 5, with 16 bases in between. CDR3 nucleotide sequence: TGTGCCAGCAGGGAGGGGACCCAATCGACTGAAGCTTTCTTT. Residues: CASREGTQSTEAFF.

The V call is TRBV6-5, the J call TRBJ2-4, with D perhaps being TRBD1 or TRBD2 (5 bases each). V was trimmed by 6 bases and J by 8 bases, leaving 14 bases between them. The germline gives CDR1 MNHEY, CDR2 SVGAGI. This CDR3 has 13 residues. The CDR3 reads CASSPTVRDIQYF. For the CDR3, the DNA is TGTGCCAGCAGCCCGACAGTGCGGGACATTCAGTACTTC.

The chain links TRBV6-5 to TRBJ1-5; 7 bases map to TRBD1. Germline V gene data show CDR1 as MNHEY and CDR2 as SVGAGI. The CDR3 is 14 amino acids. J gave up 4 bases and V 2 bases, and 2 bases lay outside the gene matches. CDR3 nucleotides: TGTGCCAGCAGTTACCGGGACAGAAATCAGCCCCAGCATTTT. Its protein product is CASSYRDRNQPQHF.

The CDR3 spells CASSLEASGTQYF. The CDR3 nucleotides are TGTGCCAGCAGCTTAGAAGCGTCCGGTACGCAGTATTTT. The J gene is TRBJ2-3, the V gene TRBV7-2; no clear D gene. The CDR3 covers 13 residues. V was cut by 1 base and J by 8 bases, with 10 bases left in between. CDR1 is SGHTA and CDR2 is FQGNSA in the germline V gene.

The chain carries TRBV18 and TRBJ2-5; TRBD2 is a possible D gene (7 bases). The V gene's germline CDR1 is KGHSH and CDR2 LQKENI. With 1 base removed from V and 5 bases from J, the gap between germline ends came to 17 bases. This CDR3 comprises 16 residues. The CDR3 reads CASSPRITGGQETQYF. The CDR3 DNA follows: TGTGCCAGCTCACCACGAATAACGGGGGGCCAGGAGACCCAGTACTTC. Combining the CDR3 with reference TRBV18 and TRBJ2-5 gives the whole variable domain NAGVMQNPRHLVRRRGQEARLRCSPMKGHSHVYWYRQLPEEGLKFMVYLQKENIIDESGMPKERFSAEFPKEGPSILRIQQVVRGDSAAYFCASSPRITGGQETQYFGPGTRLLVL.

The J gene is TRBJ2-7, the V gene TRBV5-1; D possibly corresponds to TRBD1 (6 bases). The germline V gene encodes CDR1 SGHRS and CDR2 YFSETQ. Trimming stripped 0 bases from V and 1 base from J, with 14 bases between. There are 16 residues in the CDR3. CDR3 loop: CASSLGRTAQSYEQYF. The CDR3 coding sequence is TGCGCCAGCAGCTTGGGTAGGACAGCGCAATCCTACGAGCAGTACTTC.

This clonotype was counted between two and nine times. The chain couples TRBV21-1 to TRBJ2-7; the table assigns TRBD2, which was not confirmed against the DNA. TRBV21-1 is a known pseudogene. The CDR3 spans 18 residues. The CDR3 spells CASSKAGTSGRVPYEQYF. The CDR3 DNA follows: TGTGCCAGCAGCAAAGCCGGGACTAGCGGGAGGGTCCCCTACGAGCAGTACTTC.

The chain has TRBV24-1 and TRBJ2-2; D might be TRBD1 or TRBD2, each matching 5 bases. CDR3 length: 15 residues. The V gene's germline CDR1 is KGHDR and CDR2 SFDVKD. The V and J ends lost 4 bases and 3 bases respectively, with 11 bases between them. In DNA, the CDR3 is TGTGCCACCAGTGAGACGGGACGACACACCGGGGAGCTGTTTTTT. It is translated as CATSETGRHTGELFF.

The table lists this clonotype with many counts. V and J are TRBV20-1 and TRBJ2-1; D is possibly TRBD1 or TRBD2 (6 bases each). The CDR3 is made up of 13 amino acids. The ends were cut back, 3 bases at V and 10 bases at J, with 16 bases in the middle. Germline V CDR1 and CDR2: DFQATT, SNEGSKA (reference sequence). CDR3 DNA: TGCAGTGCTAGCGACTGGGGGGCCAGAGAGCAGTTCTTC. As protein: CSASDWGAREQFF.